One and the same sample provided the 27 T cell receptor beta chains below, sequenced in a study of T cells in Graves' hyperthyroidism and ophthalmopathy. Researchers took RNA transcripts and amplified the TCR beta CDR3 regions from them. The study used the HTBI primer set for a first-round RT-PCR of the TCR CDR3. TCRdb analysed the multiplex PCR reads with MiXCR anew, one entry per CDR3 protein. The sample has 200,000 or so distinct CDR3 sequences; about a sixth are singletons. Sequenced material: blood. Source of these receptors: a woman between 50 and 59 years old with Graves' hyperthyroidism.

The genes are TRBV5-1 and TRBJ2-7; D may match TRBD1 or TRBD2 (5 bases each). CDR3 length equals 14 residues. V lost 1 base and J 5 bases, leaving 13 bases between the germline ends. Germline V gene sequence: CDR1 SGHRS, CDR2 YFSETQ. CDR3 loop: CASSLRGPQDEQYF. In DNA, the CDR3 is TGCGCCAGCAGCTTGCGGGGACCCCAAGACGAGCAGTACTTC.

This clonotype has a count of ten or more. The V gene is TRBV7-2, the J gene TRBJ2-7; tentative D call: TRBD1 (6 bases). The germline V gene encodes CDR1 SGHTA and CDR2 FQGNSA. The CDR3 sequence is 15 residues long. V lost 0 bases and J lost 2, with 11 bases in between. CDR3 residues: CASSLASSGAYEQYF. In nucleotides, the CDR3 is TGTGCCAGCAGCTTAGCGTCGTCAGGGGCCTACGAGCAGTACTTC.

In this sample, this clonotype turned up many times. The DNA for the CDR3 is TGTGCCAGCAGTGACTCACTGGAGACCCAGTACTTC. Amino acids: CASSDSLETQYF. This chain uses TRBV6-1 with TRBJ2-5; D gene ambiguous. V was pared by 3 bases and J by 5 bases, with 7 bases between. Germline CDR1 MNHNS, CDR2 SASEGT. This CDR3 has 12 residues.

This clonotype was observed a handful of times. This sequence joins TRBV7-9 and TRBJ1-1; 7 positions agree with TRBD1. The CDR3 runs 14 residues. In germline, CDR1 is SEHNR, CDR2 FQNEAQ (reference sequence). V shed 5 bases and J 8 bases; nucleotides not matched to a gene: 11. The CDR3: CASSVTPGQREAFF. The CDR3, as DNA: TGTGCCAGCAGCGTCACACCGGGACAGCGCGAAGCTTTCTTT.

V and J are TRBV2 and TRBJ2-6, with a possible D match to TRBD2 (5 bases). Looked up from germline, CDR1 is SNHLY and CDR2 is FYNNEI. The CDR3 contains 12 residues. Trimming left V 6 bases short and J 16 bases short, with 16 bases between. CDR3 sequence: CASRISRGVLTF. Written as DNA, the CDR3 is TGTGCCAGCAGGATATCCCGGGGAGTGCTGACTTTC.

This clonotype was seen at least ten times. V is TRBV3-1 and J is TRBJ2-7, with D possibly TRBD2 on 7 matching bases. Germline CDR1 LGHDT, CDR2 YNNKEL (reference sequence). V lost 1 base and J lost 5, with 15 bases in between. The CDR3 totals 15 residues. CDR3: CASSQVSGTPHEQYF. CDR3 in DNA: TGTGCCAGCAGCCAAGTCAGCGGGACACCTCACGAGCAGTACTTC.

This clonotype was recorded many times. The V and J genes are TRBV14 and TRBJ1-2; D unclear. Germline assignment: CDR1 SGHDN and CDR2 FVKESK. The CDR3 is made up of 15 amino acids. Trimming shortened V by 0 bases and J by 8 bases, and 16 bases separated the two germline ends. CDR3 bases: TGTGCCAGCAGCCAAGAATTGGGTAAAGGATTGGGCTACACCTTC. Its translation is CASSQELGKGLGYTF.

The gene calls are TRBV20-1 and TRBJ2-1; the match to TRBD2 covers 12 bases. The V and J ends lost 6 bases and 6 bases, in that order; junction bases with no gene match: 3. Germline V lookup: CDR1 DFQATT, CDR2 SNEGSKA (reference sequence). The CDR3 extends over 13 amino acids. The CDR3 sequence is CSAWTSGINEQFF. In DNA form, the CDR3 reads TGCAGTGCGTGGACTAGCGGGATCAATGAGCAGTTCTTC.

A few counts support this clonotype. The chain recombines TRBV7-9 with TRBJ2-2; tentative D call: TRBD1 (6 bases). The CDR3 has 14 amino acids. Trimming cost V 6 bases and J 4 bases, with 12 bases left between them. Looked up from germline, CDR1 is SEHNR and CDR2 is FQNEAQ (reference sequence). CDR3 in DNA: TGTGCCAGCAGGCTGGGACACCTCACCGGGGAGCTGTTTTTT. Its translation is CASRLGHLTGELFF.

This clonotype was seen at least ten times. V and J are TRBV20-1 and TRBJ1-1; a possible D gene is TRBD1 (6 bases). CDR1 is DFQATT and CDR2 is SNEGSKA in the germline V gene (reference sequence). V lost 2 bases and J lost 0, with 10 bases in between. The CDR3 totals 14 residues. CDR3: CSARTGALNTEAFF. The CDR3 DNA reads as TGCAGTGCTAGAACGGGGGCCTTGAACACTGAAGCTTTCTTT.

CDR3 nucleotides: TGTGCCAGCAGTGTGGGGATGTACGAGCAGTACTTC. It yields the protein CASSVGMYEQYF. This chain connects TRBV2 to TRBJ2-7; D uncertain. Trimming removed 4 bases from V and 4 bases from J, with 8 bases in between. Germline V gene sequence: CDR1 SNHLY, CDR2 FYNNEI. The CDR3 extends over 12 amino acids.

Many counts were recorded for this clonotype. The chain has TRBV20-1 and TRBJ2-3, with TRBD1 identical over 7 bases. This CDR3 is built from 14 residues. V dropped 6 bases and J dropped 2; count of bases not matched to a gene: 8. Germline CDR1 is DFQATT and CDR2 is SNEGSKA (reference sequence). DNA of the CDR3: TGCAGTGCCCCATCGACAGGGTTCACAGATACGCAGTATTTT. It codes for CSAPSTGFTDTQYF.

This clonotype has just a few counts. The rearrangement joins TRBV28 to TRBJ1-4, with D unresolved. Per germline, CDR1 MDHEN and CDR2 SYDVKM. The ends were cut back, 10 bases at V and 9 bases at J, with 15 bases in the middle. The CDR3 is made up of 12 amino acids. Written as DNA, the CDR3 is TGTGCCACCACCTTGGGCCCTCAAAAACTGTTTTTT. As protein: CATTLGPQKLFF.

The V call is TRBV6-1, the J call TRBJ1-2, with 8 bases lining up with TRBD1. Germline values: CDR1 MNHNS, CDR2 SASEGT. The CDR3 extends over 12 amino acids. V gave up 10 bases and J gave up 4 bases; unmatched junction bases: 5. The CDR3 loop reads CATGQGAYGYTF. The CDR3 nucleotides read TGTGCCACAGGACAGGGCGCCTATGGCTACACCTTC.

Worth noting for this clonotype: A much bigger clone sits one base away, suggesting this may be a read error. This chain joins TRBV28 and TRBJ2-1; TRBD2 matches at 8 bases. The CDR3 is made up of 15 amino acids. CDR1 is MDHEN and CDR2 is SYDVKM in the germline V gene. Trimming at V came to 2 bases and at J to 8 bases, leaving 8 bases not matched to a gene. This chain's CDR3 is CASSLRRTSNDEQFF. The CDR3 nucleotides are TGTGCCAGCAGTTTACGGAGGACTAGCAACGATGAGCAGTTCTTC.

Worth noting for this clonotype: Mismatch with germline at one junction end may stem from a read error. The CDR3 spells CTSSYTYEQYF. CDR3 in DNA: TGTACCAGCAGCTACACCTACGAGCAGTACTTC. This sequence joins TRBV7-9 and TRBJ2-7; D not resolved. The CDR3 is 11 amino acids. CDR1 and CDR2 from the germline V gene are SEHNR and FQNEAQ (reference sequence).

Written as DNA, the CDR3 is TGCAGTGCTAGAGGTGAAGACCCTAGCGGGAGGAGTCCCTACAATGAGCAGTTCTTC. Translation gives CSARGEDPSGRSPYNEQFF. The chain is built from TRBV20-1 and TRBJ2-1, with 11 bases matching TRBD2. In germline, CDR1 is DFQATT, CDR2 SNEGSKA (reference sequence). The junction had 13 bases not matched to a gene; V was cut back by 1 base and J by 2 bases. The CDR3 covers 19 residues.

This sequence joins TRBV27 and TRBJ2-1, with 12 bases matching TRBD2. The CDR3 covers 19 residues. Germline values: CDR1 MNHEY, CDR2 SMNVEV (reference sequence). The V segment lost 8 bases and the J segment 10 bases; nucleotides outside the gene matches: 24. The CDR3 is CASSLLAPAKLAGGGEQFF. In nucleotides, the CDR3 is TGTGCCAGCTCACTATTGGCTCCCGCCAAACTAGCGGGAGGCGGAGAGCAGTTCTTC.

This clonotype came up many times. This chain links TRBV11-2 with TRBJ2-1, with unresolved D. This CDR3 spans 12 amino acids. Germline V gene lookup returns CDR1 SGHAT and CDR2 FQNNGV. V lost 0 bases to trimming and J lost 6 bases, with 3 bases between them. The CDR3 region is CASSLDFNEQFF. The CDR3 bases are TGTGCCAGCAGCTTAGACTTCAATGAGCAGTTCTTC.

In DNA, the CDR3 is TGTGCCAGCAGCTTGGAAAACAGGGGTTATGGCTACACCTTC. As protein: CASSLENRGYGYTF. The chain joins TRBV5-4 to TRBJ1-2; 7 bases fit TRBD1. The CDR3 has 14 residues. Losses at the gene ends were 0 bases for V and 5 bases for J; bases not matched to a gene: 4. Germline CDR1 and CDR2: SGHNT and YYREEE (reference sequence).

The V and J genes are TRBV11-3 and TRBJ2-3; no clear D gene. The V end was cut by 6 bases, the J end by 2 bases, with 12 bases between. The CDR3 length is 14 residues. Germline lookup yields CDR1 SGHNT and CDR2 YENEEA. CDR3 sequence: CASSPDWNTDTQYF. CDR3 nucleotides: TGTGCCAGCAGTCCAGACTGGAACACAGATACGCAGTATTTT.

This clonotype was recorded many times. V is TRBV7-3 and J is TRBJ2-7; TRBD1 or TRBD2 may be the D gene (5 bases each). Trimming left V 0 bases short and J 6 bases short, with 9 bases between. The CDR3 extends over 13 amino acids. Germline V CDR1 and CDR2: SGHTA, FQGTGA. The CDR3 nucleotides are TGTGCCAGCAGCTTAACTAGGGACGGCGAGCAGTACTTC. Its protein product is CASSLTRDGEQYF.

This clonotype was found many times. V and J are TRBV11-1 and TRBJ2-7, with D hard to call. Per germline, CDR1 SGHAT and CDR2 FQDESV (reference sequence). The CDR3 is 18 amino acids. With 1 base removed from V and 4 bases from J, the gap between germline ends came to 23 bases. CDR3 DNA: TGTGCCAGCAGCTTAGGATCAAGGTTCGGTGCTGGTGAGTACGAGCAGTACTTC. It translates to CASSLGSRFGAGEYEQYF.

This clonotype was recorded many times. The V call is TRBV6-1, the J call TRBJ2-4; no reliable D call. The CDR3 contains 13 residues. Trimming shortened V by 8 bases and J by 8 bases, and 16 bases separated the two germline ends. Germline V lookup: CDR1 MNHNS, CDR2 SASEGT. The CDR3 sequence: CASAKVLGDIQYF. CDR3 coding DNA: TGTGCCAGCGCAAAGGTCCTTGGGGACATTCAGTACTTC.

In its sample, this clonotype was seen many times. The chain carries TRBV2 and TRBJ1-2, with 8 bases identical to TRBD1. The CDR3 is 16 residues long. Germline CDR1 reads SNHLY; CDR2 reads FYNNEI. J lost 4 bases, V lost 4 bases, and 11 bases had no gene match. The DNA for the CDR3 is TGTGCCAGCAGTGGATTAGGACAGGGACGCTCCTATGGCTACACCTTC. Its protein product is CASSGLGQGRSYGYTF.

The chain couples TRBV4-1 to TRBJ1-5, with D hard to call. Deletions cut 5 bases from V and 2 bases from J, with 10 bases between. CDR1 and CDR2 from the germline V gene are MGHRA and YSYEKL. The CDR3 is 14 amino acids. The CDR3 DNA reads as TGCGCCAGCAGCTCCCCGCTAGGCAATCAGCCCCAGCATTTT. This encodes CASSSPLGNQPQHF.

This chain connects TRBV11-1 to TRBJ2-7, with 9 nucleotides matching TRBD1. The trim removed 5 bases at V and 0 bases at J, leaving 5 bases unmatched. Germline CDR1 and CDR2: SGHAT and FQDESV (reference sequence). There are 15 residues in the CDR3. This CDR3 reads CASSQQGALSYEQYF. The CDR3 DNA reads TGTGCCAGCAGCCAACAGGGGGCCCTCTCCTACGAGCAGTACTTC.